This TCR beta chain appears in the sequencing data of a study of cytomegalovirus exposure and HLA in healthy donors. Across the study: An earlier analysis identified 110 million or so unique TCR beta sequences in some 170 million T cells.

Per germline, CDR1 SGHRS and CDR2 YFSETQ. The CDR3 contains 14 residues. V lost 7 bases and J lost 0; bases outside the gene matches: 3. Study-level points and caveats: A later analysis linked a missense variant in DCLRE1C to the trimming of TCR beta V and J genes. In a later analysis, at a false discovery rate of 0.05, 16,951 TCR beta sequences were associated with HLA alleles. The sole available immune exposure information was CMV serostatus.

Primers for the PCR totalled 60 Vbeta and 13 Jbeta. The table came from immunoSEQ multiplex PCR; TCRdb's copy has only in-frame clones and leaves some out. The table lists some 170,000 clones, 65% to 75% of them singletons. Points on this clone: Its specificity is unknown.

The V call is TRBV5-1, the J call TRBJ2-2; 7 bases map to TRBD1. This sequence originates from a human donor in good health. Sequencing was carried out using PBMCs. CDR3 in amino acids: CASLGQSNTGELFF. CDR3 nucleotides: TGCGCCAGCCTGGGACAGTCGAACACCGGGGAGCTGTTTTTT.